These T cell receptor beta chains were read from a single sample in a study of blood T cell repertoires in COVID-19. The method was immunoSEQ multiplex PCR; TCRdb's version includes in-frame clones alone and lacks a portion of them. This sample has under 250,000 clones, with roughly 86% found just once. The source material was PBMCs or T cells enriched from blood (not recorded which). These receptors were taken from a woman aged 25 to 45 with acute COVID-19. CDR3s leave out the opening cysteine and the closing phenylalanine or tryptophan.

V: TRBV4-2; J: TRBJ1-5; CDR3: ASSRSGNQPQH
V: TRBV5-4; J: TRBJ1-1; CDR3: ASSLEGGSEAF
V: TRBV29-1; J: TRBJ2-1; CDR3: SVERTRYNEQF
V: TRBV5-6; J: TRBJ1-6; CDR3: ASSLQFSFPSYNSPLH
V: TRBV11-2; J: TRBJ1-3; CDR3: ASSPSTVLSGNTIY
V: TRBV11-2; J: TRBJ2-2; CDR3: ASSLGSGGHTGELF
V: TRBV5-1; J: TRBJ2-5; CDR3: ASSLGGREETQY
V: TRBV30; J: TRBJ2-1; CDR3: ARVKSGGAESYNEQF
V: TRBV6-5; J: TRBJ2-7; CDR3: ASSYSRDTSYEQY
V: TRBV6-2/TRBV6-3; J: TRBJ2-3; CDR3: ASSYSSYSVRTDTQY
V: TRBV5-5; J: TRBJ2-1; CDR3: ASSLGSGGVSEQF
V: TRBV7-9; J: TRBJ1-2; CDR3: ASSRLRDRGLYNYGYT
V: TRBV5-5; J: TRBJ1-5; CDR3: ASSFGRGDSYQPQH
V: TRBV7-8; J: TRBJ2-1; CDR3: ASSSRSRPF
V: TRBV2; J: TRBJ2-1; CDR3: ASSVAGGNNEQF
V: TRBV7-2; J: TRBJ1-1; CDR3: ASSFPGQGFRNTEAF
V: TRBV27; J: TRBJ1-6; CDR3: ASSINGLGSPLH
V: TRBV7-9; J: TRBJ1-1; CDR3: ASSLPGRAF
V: TRBV5-1; J: TRBJ2-3; CDR3: ASSLGSSGGDTQY
V: TRBV7-2; J: TRBJ1-1; CDR3: ASSLVQGDTEAF
V: TRBV6-6; J: TRBJ2-1; CDR3: ASVGTGDYNEQF
V: TRBV18; J: TRBJ2-3; CDR3: ASSPPGTVTDTQY